These T cell receptor beta chains were read from a single sample in a study of T cell changes during pregnancy in multiple sclerosis. The data were produced by immunoSEQ multiplex PCR, yet TCRdb's version contains in-frame clones alone and is incomplete. The profile shows some 100,000 clones, 91% of them singletons. The sample in question was peripheral blood, obtained in the second trimester of pregnancy. The receptors were sampled from a female donor with multiple sclerosis, enrolled in a pregnancy study. Both conserved end residues are trimmed from each CDR3. Fields, in order: J gene, CDR3 length, V gene, CDR3 protein.

J: TRBJ2-1; length: 13; V: TRBV5-1; CDR3: ASSLDGTGWNEQF
J: TRBJ2-5; length: 13; V: TRBV6-1; CDR3: ASRTASRYQETQY
J: TRBJ1-5; length: 15; V: TRBV18; CDR3: ASSRMVAGTGNQPQH
J: TRBJ2-7; length: 14; V: TRBV6-6; CDR3: ASSYRTGGNSYEQY
J: TRBJ2-1; length: 13; V: TRBV19; CDR3: ASSPTSGTYNEQF
J: TRBJ1-2; length: 12; V: TRBV27; CDR3: ASQQLQGYGGYT
J: TRBJ1-1; length: 10; V: TRBV29-1; CDR3: SVGHPNTEAF
J: TRBJ2-7; length: 12; V: TRBV7-8; CDR3: ASSISDRIYEQY
J: TRBJ2-2; length: 12; V: TRBV29-1; CDR3: SVEQGQGIGELF
J: TRBJ1-5; length: 13; V: TRBV19; CDR3: ASSINRDPNQPQH
J: TRBJ2-3; length: 13; V: TRBV13; CDR3: ASSLWLAGTDTQY
J: TRBJ2-7; length: 11; V: TRBV6-5; CDR3: ASTDGGTYEQY
J: TRBJ2-7; length: 14; V: TRBV5-8; CDR3: ASSSNPGQARVEQY
J: TRBJ2-7; length: 10; V: TRBV29-1; CDR3: SVMAASYEQY
J: TRBJ1-3; length: 9; V: TRBV20-1; CDR3: SASRGNTIY
J: TRBJ2-2; length: 14; V: TRBV27; CDR3: ASRTSGSLGTGELF
J: TRBJ2-7; length: 13; V: TRBV27; CDR3: ASSLSGGYPYEQY
J: TRBJ2-1; length: 13; V: TRBV29-1; CDR3: SVRWVDTPYNEQF
J: TRBJ2-2; length: 18; V: TRBV5-1; CDR3: ASSLRLAGGRGRNTGELF
J: TRBJ2-1; length: 11; V: TRBV4-3; CDR3: ASSQALGTQQF
J: TRBJ2-5; length: 15; V: TRBV5-1; CDR3: ASSGGTSGAYRETQY
J: TRBJ2-3; length: 11; V: TRBV19; CDR3: ASSRLSTDTQY
J: TRBJ2-4; length: 12; V: TRBV19; CDR3: ASSLSTAKNIQY
J: TRBJ2-2; length: 12; V: TRBV11-3; CDR3: ASSLALNTGELF
J: TRBJ1-4; length: 13; V: TRBV14; CDR3: ASSQGTGGLEKLF
J: TRBJ1-1; length: 12; V: TRBV29-1; CDR3: SVVRPGMNTEAF
J: TRBJ1-2; length: 13; V: TRBV7-9; CDR3: ASSLAQGANYGYT
J: TRBJ1-1; length: 12; V: TRBV5-1; CDR3: ASRSRVENTEAF
J: TRBJ1-3; length: 14; V: TRBV5-1; CDR3: ASSLAGADRGNTIY
J: TRBJ2-2; length: 13; V: TRBV11-1; CDR3: ASRHRGPNTGELF
J: TRBJ1-2; length: 10; V: TRBV7-9; CDR3: ASSLRGSGYT
J: TRBJ1-4; length: 12; V: TRBV19; CDR3: ASSYHRAHEKLF
J: TRBJ1-5; length: 15; V: TRBV4-3; CDR3: ASSQDGIGDSYQPQH
J: TRBJ2-7; length: 13; V: TRBV6-6; CDR3: ASSYRGTGSYEQY
J: TRBJ2-7; length: 13; V: TRBV6-1; CDR3: ASSEGPPDSYEQY
J: TRBJ2-1; length: 16; V: TRBV7-9; CDR3: ASSGTSFPRGSYNEQF
J: TRBJ1-1; length: 12; V: TRBV27; CDR3: ASSPQGRGTEAF
J: TRBJ2-3; length: 14; V: TRBV5-6; CDR3: ASSPTDRVRTDTQY
J: TRBJ2-7; length: 12; V: TRBV6-5; CDR3: ASSYSKQGPEQY
J: TRBJ2-1; length: 14; V: TRBV18; CDR3: ASSPPGTSGSSRQF
J: TRBJ2-7; length: 12; V: TRBV5-6; CDR3: ASSRREGQYEQY
J: TRBJ2-2; length: 12; V: TRBV27; CDR3: ASSFREDTGELF
J: TRBJ2-7; length: 11; V: TRBV30; CDR3: AWSRDRGNEQY
J: TRBJ2-3; length: 13; V: TRBV27; CDR3: ASSSPGVGTDTQY
J: TRBJ2-1; length: 15; V: TRBV19; CDR3: ASSSLQGLSSYNEQF
J: TRBJ2-1; length: 12; V: TRBV6-1; CDR3: ASSEWSGSGEQF
J: TRBJ2-1; length: 13; V: TRBV30; CDR3: ACYKGTSGSREQF
J: TRBJ2-2; length: 13; V: TRBV6-5; CDR3: ASRGRVHLVRELF